These T cell receptor beta chains were read from a single sample in a study of blood T cell dynamics during melanoma immunotherapy. Clones were sequenced by immunoSEQ multiplex PCR, and TCRdb holds only the in-frame ones, with some missing. The sample holds approximately 15,000 clones, roughly 86% seen once. This sample comprised blood, obtained from a patient treated with checkpoint blockade. Receptors were obtained from a human donor with melanoma. Both conserved end residues are part of each CDR3. The D gene is left open where the match is weak. Only part of the rows carry a size: once, few, many, or a class if the clone is expanded.

v_gene	len	j_gene	d_gene	abundance	CDR3nt	CDR3aa
TRBV4-2	20	TRBJ2-5	TRBD2	.	TGTGCCAGCAGCCCTACTAGAACCGGGACTAGCGGGGGGTTCCAAGAGACCCAGTACTTC	CASSPTRTGTSGGFQETQYF
TRBV6-1	13	TRBJ1-1	TRBD1	.	TGTGCCAGCACCCGCAGGGGGCAGTTTGAAGCTTTCTTT	CASTRRGQFEAFF
TRBV15	16	TRBJ2-3	.	.	TGTGCCACCACCCCGGGAGTGGGACTCAGCACAGATACGCAGTATTTT	CATTPGVGLSTDTQYF
TRBV30	12	TRBJ2-5	.	.	TGTGCCTGGAGTGTTCGGCTAGAGACCCAGTACTTC	CAWSVRLETQYF
TRBV27	14	TRBJ1-2	TRBD1	.	TGTGCCAGCAGACCAGACAGGGGTAATGGTGGCTACACCTTC	CASRPDRGNGGYTF
TRBV5-1	15	TRBJ2-2	TRBD1	.	TGCGCCAGCAGCTTGCGAACAGGGGGCACCGGGGAGCTGTTTTTT	CASSLRTGGTGELFF
TRBV7-9	15	TRBJ2-6	TRBD1	.	TGTGCCAGCAGTCCAACAGGGGGCAAGGCCAACGTCCTGACTTTC	CASSPTGGKANVLTF
TRBV2	12	TRBJ1-2	TRBD1	few	TGTGCCAGCAGCCGACAGGGCTATGGCTACACCTTC	CASSRQGYGYTF
TRBV6-5	16	TRBJ1-1	.	.	TGTGCCAGCAGTTACTTGGGGACAAGAAAGGACACTGAAGCTTTCTTT	CASSYLGTRKDTEAFF
TRBV7-2	14	TRBJ1-5	.	.	TGTGCCAGCAGGACACAGTTTAGCAATCAGCCCCAGCATTTT	CASRTQFSNQPQHF
TRBV1	18	TRBJ2-7	.	.	TGCACCAGCAGCCAAGAGGACCCCCGGGGGGGCCGGGCCTACGAGCAGTACTTC	CTSSQEDPRGGRAYEQYF
TRBV5-6	15	TRBJ2-7	TRBD2	.	TGTGCCAGCAGCTTGGGACTAGCGGGGACCTACGAGCAGTACTTC	CASSLGLAGTYEQYF
TRBV29-1	14	TRBJ2-1	TRBD2	once	TGCAGCGTTGAGACTAGCGGGAGATTGTATGAGCAGTTCTTC	CSVETSGRLYEQFF
TRBV6-1	16	TRBJ2-1	TRBD2	.	TGTGCCAGCAGTGAATCTAGCGGCCGATACAGGAATGAGCAGTTCTTC	CASSESSGRYRNEQFF
TRBV11-2	14	TRBJ1-6	TRBD1	.	TGTGCCAGCAGCTTCGGACAGGGGAATTCACCCCTCCACTTT	CASSFGQGNSPLHF
TRBV6-1	14	TRBJ1-5	.	.	TGTGCCAGCAGCCCCGGGGGCCAGAGCCAGCCCCAGCATTTT	CASSPGGQSQPQHF
TRBV5-6	16	TRBJ2-3	TRBD2	.	TGTGCCAGCAGCCAGAGGACTAGCGGGAGAGGAGATACGCAGTATTTT	CASSQRTSGRGDTQYF
TRBV13	15	TRBJ1-2	.	.	TGTGCCAGCAGCCCAGGGGCAGGGTTCGGGTATGGCTACACCTTC	CASSPGAGFGYGYTF
TRBV11-2	16	TRBJ2-1	.	.	TGTGCCAGCAGCTTAGATTCCGGGAGCTCCTACAATGAGCAGTTCTTC	CASSLDSGSSYNEQFF
TRBV4-2	22	TRBJ2-3	.	once	TGTGCCAGCAGCCAAGACAAAGTGGGGGCCTACTCAGGGGGGCCAGCCACAGATACGCAGTATTTT	CASSQDKVGAYSGGPATDTQYF
TRBV2	16	TRBJ2-3	.	.	TGTGCCAGCAGCATTCAGCGGACAACTAGCACAGATACGCAGTATTTT	CASSIQRTTSTDTQYF
TRBV7-2	13	TRBJ1-1	.	few	TGTGCCAGCAGCCCGACAGGGAACACTGAAGCTTTCTTT	CASSPTGNTEAFF
TRBV5-1	13	TRBJ1-1	TRBD1	.	TGCGCCAGCAGCTTAACAGGGGGCACTGAAGCTTTCTTT	CASSLTGGTEAFF
TRBV11-2	15	TRBJ2-5	TRBD1	.	TGTGCCAGCAGCTTTTTGGGACAGGGGGAGGAGACCCAGTACTTC	CASSFLGQGEETQYF
TRBV19	16	TRBJ1-1	TRBD1	.	TGTGCCAGTAGAAGGACAGGGGGCCGATTGAACACTGAAGCTTTCTTT	CASRRTGGRLNTEAFF
TRBV27	15	TRBJ1-4	.	.	TGTGCCAGCAGTTTGGGGCCATTGGTGGGAGAAAAACTGTTTTTT	CASSLGPLVGEKLFF